These T cell receptor beta chains were read from a single sample in a study of blood T cells in healthy people across ages. Using its own MiXCR run on the 5' RACE reads, TCRdb lists one record per CDR3 protein. The repertoire holds 1 million or so distinct CDR3 sequences, with 20% to 25% as singletons. The data were also submitted as part of a second study, on T cells of mothers and their children.

Sequencing was done on a sample of blood. Receptor source: a girl under 10 years old in good health. CDR3s include the opening cysteine and the closing phenylalanine or tryptophan. D genes are given only for firm matches. Clone size, where shown, is once, few, many, or a class for clones that have expanded.

>TRBV29-1|TRBJ2-1|.|.
TGCAGCGTTTGGACAGTAAGCTCCTACAATGAGCAGTTCTTC
CSVWTVSSYNEQFF
>TRBV10-2|TRBJ1-5|.|.
TGCGCCAGCAGTGAGACCACAGGGAAGAGCAATCAGCCCCAGCATTTT
CASSETTGKSNQPQHF
>TRBV4-1|TRBJ2-7|.|.
TGCGCCAGCAGCCAAGCGGTGCCCCCGGGTGGAGTAGTCGAGCAGTACTTC
CASSQAVPPGGVVEQYF
>TRBV12-3/TRBV12-4|TRBJ1-1|few|TRBD1
TGTGCCAGCACCCCGACAGGGAGTACTGAAGCTTTCTTT
CASTPTGSTEAFF
>TRBV7-2|TRBJ2-5|few|.
TGTGCCAGCAGCCGACTAGACGTACAGACCCAGTACTTC
CASSRLDVQTQYF
>TRBV10-3|TRBJ2-1|few|TRBD1
TGTGCCATCAGTGAAGGGGGCCGAACCCTCAATGAGCAGTTCTTC
CAISEGGRTLNEQFF
>TRBV12-3/TRBV12-4|TRBJ1-4|.|.
TGTGCCAGCAGCCGGCGGAAAACTGAAAAACTGTTTTTT
CASSRRKTEKLFF
>TRBV13|TRBJ2-1|few|.
TGTGCCAGCGGGGAGGTCAATGAGCAGTTCTTC
CASGEVNEQFF
>TRBV5-1|TRBJ2-1|.|TRBD2
TGCGCCGGCAGCCATCCGACCGGGACTAACTACAATGAGCAGTTCTTC
CAGSHPTGTNYNEQFF
>TRBV7-2|TRBJ2-5|.|.
TGTGCCAGCAGGTTAGTGGGGGGCCAGTACTTC
CASRLVGGQYF
>TRBV24-1|TRBJ2-1|.|.
TGTGCCACCAGTTCGGGGTCCTACAATGAGCAGTTCTTC
CATSSGSYNEQFF
>TRBV13|TRBJ2-7|.|.
TGTGCCAGCAGCTCTATCGCGTCCTACGAGCAGTACTTC
CASSSIASYEQYF
>TRBV7-9|TRBJ1-1|few|TRBD1
TGTGCCAGCACCAGGGACAGTGGCACTGAAGCTTTCTTT
CASTRDSGTEAFF
>TRBV6-6|TRBJ2-5|few|.
TGTGCCAGCAGCGAAAGGGGCGCTGGTCTTGGAGAGCAGTACTTC
CASSERGAGLGEQYF
>TRBV9|TRBJ1-2|.|TRBD1
TGTGCCAGCAGCGTTGGGGACAGGGATAATGGCTACACCTTC
CASSVGDRDNGYTF
>TRBV19|TRBJ1-2|.|.
TGTGCCAGTAAAGAGGAAGGGCGAGGAGGCTACACCTTC
CASKEEGRGGYTF
>TRBV2|TRBJ2-3|.|.
TGTGCCAGCAGTGAATGGGTCGGGGGTAGCACAGATACACAGTATTTT
CASSEWVGGSTDTQYF
>TRBV12-3/TRBV12-4|TRBJ2-2|few|.
TGTGCCAGCAGTTCGGCAGGGTATCCCGGGGAGCTGTTTTTT
CASSSAGYPGELFF
>TRBV7-2|TRBJ1-2|.|TRBD1
TGTGCCAGCAGCTTGGAACAGGGGCTCGGGGGCTACACCTTC
CASSLEQGLGGYTF
>TRBV29-1|TRBJ2-5|.|.
TGCAGCGTTGAAGGGGCGGAGGGGGCTGGGGAGACCCAGTACTTC
CSVEGAEGAGETQYF
>TRBV6-5|TRBJ1-4|few|.
TGTGCCAGCAGTTACTCGGTGGATGAAAAACTGTTTTTT
CASSYSVDEKLFF
>TRBV12-5|TRBJ2-3|.|TRBD2
TGTGCTAGTTCTCTAGCGGTTAGCTCAGATACGCAGTATTTT
CASSLAVSSDTQYF
>TRBV7-9|TRBJ2-1|.|.
TGTGCCAGCAGCTTCATGGGGGGATCGGACAATGAGCAGTTCTTC
CASSFMGGSDNEQFF
>TRBV5-6|TRBJ2-5|few|TRBD2
TGTGCCAGCAGCTCGGGACTAGCTGGGGAGCAGTACTTC
CASSSGLAGEQYF
>TRBV29-1|TRBJ2-1|.|TRBD2
TGCAGCGTTGAAGGGGAGCGGGAGCTCGCCGATGAGCAGTTCTTC
CSVEGERELADEQFF
>TRBV18|TRBJ2-5|.|TRBD2
TGTGCCAGCTCACCATTGCCTAGCGGAAGAGAGACCCAGTACTTC
CASSPLPSGRETQYF
>TRBV4-3|TRBJ2-7|.|TRBD2
TGCGCCAGCAGCCAACGTTGGGGGGAGGGGCAGTACTTC
CASSQRWGEGQYF
>TRBV28|TRBJ1-1|few|TRBD1
TGTGCCAGCAGTTTTCTTTTGACAGGGCCCGAGAAGATGAACACTGAAGCTTTCTTT
CASSFLLTGPEKMNTEAFF
>TRBV11-2|TRBJ2-7|.|.
TGTGCCAGCAGCAGCCAATTCGAGCAGTACTTC
CASSSQFEQYF
>TRBV29-1|TRBJ2-3|.|.
TGCAGCGCTGCCCCCGGAGGGTCCGGGGTTTGGGATACGCAGTATTTT
CSAAPGGSGVWDTQYF
>TRBV6-5|TRBJ2-7|.|TRBD2
TGTGCCAGCAGCCCATCGAGTAGCGGGAGATCCGAGCAGTACTTC
CASSPSSSGRSEQYF
>TRBV7-9|TRBJ2-7|few|.
TGTGCCAGCAGCTCCCCGGCGGGCCGGCGTATCTACGAGCAGTACTTC
CASSSPAGRRIYEQYF
>TRBV5-6|TRBJ2-1|.|.
TGTGCCAGCAGCGAATCTTACGGGCGGGTGGACTACAATGAGCAGTTCTTC
CASSESYGRVDYNEQFF
>TRBV29-1|TRBJ1-4|.|.
TGCAGCGTTGCCGAATGGAGGGTTAATGAAAAACTGTTTTTT
CSVAEWRVNEKLFF
>TRBV7-2|TRBJ2-5|few|.
TGTGCCAGCAGCTTAGAGTTGAGGATACCTCTGGAGACCCAGTACTTC
CASSLELRIPLETQYF
>TRBV14|TRBJ2-7|.|.
TGTGCCAGCAGCCAAGGCGTAGTCCAGTACTTC
CASSQGVVQYF
>TRBV6-6|TRBJ2-7|.|.
TGTGCCAGCAGTACCTCCCCCCAGCGGGTCCGGTACGAGCAGTACTTC
CASSTSPQRVRYEQYF
>TRBV6-2/TRBV6-3|TRBJ2-7|.|TRBD1
TGTGCCAGCAGTGACAGGGGCCTCTACGAGCAGTACTTC
CASSDRGLYEQYF
>TRBV20-1|TRBJ2-7|.|TRBD2
TGCAGTGCCCTGGGACTAGCGGAATCCTCCTACGAGCAGTACTTC
CSALGLAESSYEQYF
>TRBV20-1|TRBJ1-2|few|.
TGCAGTGCTCCTTTAGGTCACTATGGCTACACCTTC
CSAPLGHYGYTF
>TRBV10-2|TRBJ2-1|.|TRBD1
TGCGCCAGCAGTGGTGGGACAGGGCGAGGTGAGCAGTTCTTC
CASSGGTGRGEQFF
>TRBV29-1|TRBJ2-3|.|TRBD2
TGCAGCGTAGCGGGGGGGCAGGCAGATACGCAGTATTTT
CSVAGGQADTQYF
>TRBV11-2|TRBJ2-2|few|.
TGTGCCAGCAGCTTATGGAGCGGAAACACCGGGGAGCTGTTTTTT
CASSLWSGNTGELFF
>TRBV10-3|TRBJ2-7|once|TRBD2
TGTGCCATCAGTGAACGAGTAGCGGGCTACGAGCAGTACTTC
CAISERVAGYEQYF
>TRBV7-3|TRBJ2-2|few|.
TGTGCCAGCAGCTTGGGCAGTTGGGGGATTGGGGAGCTGTTTTTT
CASSLGSWGIGELFF
>TRBV11-2|TRBJ2-1|few|TRBD2
TGTGCCAGCAGCTTATTTGCGGGAGTAGAGCAGTTCTTC
CASSLFAGVEQFF
>TRBV2|TRBJ1-5|few|TRBD1
TGTGCCAGCAGTGAACGGGACAGGGGTCAGCCCCAGCATTTT
CASSERDRGQPQHF
>TRBV4-1|TRBJ1-5|.|.
TGCGCCAGCAACGATGTCGGGTACGGCAATCAGCCCCAGCATTTT
CASNDVGYGNQPQHF